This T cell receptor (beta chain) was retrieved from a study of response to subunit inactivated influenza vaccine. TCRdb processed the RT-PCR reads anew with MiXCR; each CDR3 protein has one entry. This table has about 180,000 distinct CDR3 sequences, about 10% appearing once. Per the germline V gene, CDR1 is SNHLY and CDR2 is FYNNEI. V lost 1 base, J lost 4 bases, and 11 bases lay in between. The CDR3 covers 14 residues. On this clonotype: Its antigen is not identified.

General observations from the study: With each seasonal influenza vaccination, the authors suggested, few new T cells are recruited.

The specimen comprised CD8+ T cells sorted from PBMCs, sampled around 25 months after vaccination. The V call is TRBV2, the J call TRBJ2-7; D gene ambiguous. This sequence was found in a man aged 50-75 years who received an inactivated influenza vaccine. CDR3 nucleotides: TGTGCCAGCAGTGAAGTGGAGACATGGTACGAGCAGTACTTC. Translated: CASSEVETWYEQYF.